The 24 T cell receptor beta chains given below trace back to one sample, sequenced in a study of tumor-infiltrating lymphocytes in primary liver carcinoma. In addition to blood RNA drawn from unsorted whole blood, germline DNA was extracted. Priming with a constant-region primer yielded TCR beta cDNA from around 0.45 ug total RNA. TCR beta libraries came from three nested multiplex PCR rounds using slightly modified ARM-PCR. For roughly 11 cycles apiece, the opening two PCR rounds ran with TRBV1-TRBV30 forward primers and a C-beta reverse primer. In TCRdb, the multiplex PCR reads were re-called with MiXCR into one record per CDR3 protein. The top ten hold 5.5% to 7% of the sample, which has approximately 330,000 distinct CDR3 sequences, approximately 64% seen once. The sequenced material came from peripheral blood. All receptors come from a middle-aged man with primary liver carcinoma and hepatitis B virus infection.

As for this clonotype: Just one base apart from a much larger clone, this may be a read error. V usage is TRBV6-6 and J usage is TRBJ2-3, with 10 bases fitting TRBD1. The CDR3 extends over 18 amino acids. CDR1 is MNHNY and CDR2 is SVGAGI in the germline V gene (reference sequence). The CDR3 sequence: CASSYGETRDRGLHTRYF. The CDR3 DNA reads as TGTGCCAGCAGTTACGGAGAGACCCGGGACAGGGGTTTACATACGCGGTATTTT.

This clonotype turned up a few times. V gene TRBV28 combines with J gene TRBJ2-6; D might be TRBD1 (5 bases). Germline V gene data show CDR1 as MDHEN and CDR2 as SYDVKM. V dropped 3 bases and J dropped 4 bases, with 10 bases sitting between them. The CDR3 extends over 15 amino acids. The CDR3 sequence: CASSFQGRGANVLTF. Written as DNA, the CDR3 is TGTGCCAGCAGTTTTCAGGGAAGAGGGGCCAACGTCCTGACTTTC.

With regard to this clonotype: A junction boundary mismatches the germline segment, possibly from a read error. This rearrangement joins TRBV11-2 to TRBJ2-7; 12 nucleotides align to TRBD2. CDR1 and CDR2 (germline): SGHAT, FQNNGV. The CDR3 runs to 18 residues. CDR3 bases: TGTGCCAGCAACATGACTAGCGGGAGCGCCATCAGCTCCTACGAGCACTACTTC. Amino acids: CASNMTSGSAISSYEHYF.

The gene calls are TRBV28 and TRBJ2-6; tentatively, D is TRBD1 (6 bases). The CDR3 is made up of 14 amino acids. The germline CDR1 and CDR2 sequences are MDHEN and SYDVKM. Between the trimmed V and J ends, which lost 5 bases and 12 bases, there was a span of 17 bases. The CDR3 region has the DNA TGTGCCAGCAGTGACAGGTATCCTGCTACCGTCCTGACTTTC. Protein product: CASSDRYPATVLTF.

Concerning this clonotype itself: A much larger clonotype is one base distant, so this may be a read error. The chain is built from TRBV5-5 and TRBJ2-3; 8 positions agree with TRBD1. Germline values: CDR1 SGHKS, CDR2 YYEKEE (reference sequence). CDR3 length: 15 amino acids. The CDR3 loop is CANSRGQGIADTQYF. The CDR3, as DNA: TGTGCCAACAGCCGAGGACAGGGTATAGCAGATACGCAGTATTTT.

About this clonotype itself: A much bigger clone sits one base away, suggesting this may be a read error. The chain combines TRBV6-6 with TRBJ1-1; 8 bases are a match to TRBD1. Germline V gives CDR1 MNHNY, CDR2 SVGAGI (reference sequence). The CDR3 sequence is 15 residues long. This chain's CDR3 is CASSRPDRADTGAFF. The CDR3, as DNA: TGTGCCAGCAGTCGCCCGGACAGGGCAGACACTGGAGCTTTCTTT.

With respect to this clonotype: At one end, the junction sequence differs from germline, possibly due to a read error. The chain combines TRBV11-2 with TRBJ2-1; 9 nucleotides match TRBD2. The germline V gene has CDR1 SGHAT and CDR2 FQNNGV. This CDR3 spans 17 amino acids. The chain's CDR3 is CAGSLGSLAGPHNEQFF. The DNA for the CDR3 is TGTGCCGGCAGCTTAGGGTCTCTAGCGGGACCGCATAATGAGCAGTTCTTC. Based on the CDR3 plus reference TRBV11-2 and TRBJ2-1, the full variable domain is EAGVAQSPRYKIIEKRQSVAFWCNPISGHATLYWYQQILGQGPKLLIQFQNNGVVDDSQLPKDRFSAERLKGVDSTLKIQPAKLEDSAVYLCAGSLGSLAGPHNEQFFGPGTRLTVL.

The sample holds one count of this clonotype. One junction end does not reproduce the germline sequence, and a read error may be involved. The chain uses TRBV24-1 and TRBJ1-2; 9 nucleotides match TRBD1. The CDR3 consists of 15 residues. Germline lookup yields CDR1 KGHDR and CDR2 SFDVKD. The CDR3 region is CATNDSTTGGYGYTF. DNA for the CDR3: TGTGCCACCAATGATTCCACGACAGGGGGCTATGGCTACACCTTC.

This clonotype was seen many times. The V gene is TRBV5-1, the J gene TRBJ2-3, with TRBD2 identical over 9 bases. This CDR3 region has 15 residues. After removal of 0 bases from V and 5 bases from J, the junction contained 4 bases not matched to a gene. CDR1 and CDR2 (germline): SGHRS, YFSETQ. The CDR3 sequence: CASSLGSGGGDTQYF. The CDR3 bases are TGCGCCAGCAGCTTGGGTAGCGGGGGCGGAGATACGCAGTATTTT.

This clonotype was observed a few times. A junction end diverges from the germline sequence, so it may reflect a read error. This rearrangement joins TRBV5-6 to TRBJ1-2; D gene unclear. The CDR3 is 15 residues long. The germline CDR1 and CDR2 sequences are SGHDT and YYEEEE. CDR3 protein: CTSSPGRHLNYGYTF. CDR3 nucleotides: TGTACCAGCAGCCCCGGACGGCACCTTAACTATGGCTACACCTTC.

This chain uses TRBV11-2 with TRBJ1-2; perhaps TRBD1 as D (6 bases). The CDR3 consists of 15 residues. Germline CDR1 is SGHAT and CDR2 is FQNNGV. The germline V and J ends were trimmed by 5 bases and 13 bases, with 26 bases remaining between them. CDR3 sequence: CASSLVQGPLGCCTF. The CDR3 DNA follows: TGTGCCAGCAGCCTTGTTCAGGGGCCGTTGGGTTGCTGCACCTTC.

Concerning this clonotype itself: A clone one base away is much larger, so this may be a read error. This chain joins TRBV6-2 or TRBV6-3 and TRBJ1-5; no clear D gene. V was pared by 7 bases and J by 5 bases, with 15 bases between. The CDR3 runs 14 residues. From germline, CDR1 is MNHEY and CDR2 SVGEGT. This CDR3 is CASTPDLSDQPQHF. The CDR3, as DNA: TGTGCCAGCACCCCCGATTTAAGCGATCAGCCCCAGCATTTT.

Concerning this clonotype: One junction end disagrees with the germline gene, perhaps due to a read error. The rearrangement links TRBV4-3 to TRBJ2-7; no definite D call. The germline V gene encodes CDR1 LGHNA and CDR2 YSLEER. The CDR3 totals 14 residues. The CDR3 here is CASSHSVGSYVQYF. The CDR3 nucleotides read TGCGCCAGCAGCCATTCTGTAGGGTCCTACGTGCAGTACTTC.

The J gene is TRBJ2-5, the V gene TRBV6-5, with 11 bases aligning to TRBD1. Trimming at V came to 3 bases and at J to 11 bases, leaving 20 bases not matched to a gene. Per the germline V gene, CDR1 is MNHEY and CDR2 is SVGAGI. The CDR3 is 18 residues long. The CDR3 reads CASSYKRGQGGTQESQYF. The CDR3 coding sequence is TGTGCCAGCAGTTATAAAAGGGGACAGGGGGGCACGCAAGAGAGTCAGTACTTC.

The table lists this clonotype with a few counts. The chain couples TRBV10-2 to TRBJ1-2; D is unresolved. Germline CDR1 and CDR2: WSHSY and SAAADI. Trimming cost V 3 bases and J 1 base, with 6 bases left between them. The CDR3 spans 13 residues. CDR3 sequence: CASSESVNYGYTF. The CDR3 coding sequence is TGCGCCAGCAGTGAATCAGTTAACTATGGCTACACCTTC.

This clonotype showed up many times. This chain uses TRBV4-1 with TRBJ2-1; D unresolved. V lost 0 bases and J lost 0, with 21 bases in between. The germline V gene has CDR1 MGHRA and CDR2 YSYEKL. This CDR3 is 20 amino acids long. The CDR3 DNA is TGCGCCAGCAGCCAAGATAATTCCCCCCGAGTGGCTAACTCCTACAATGAGCAGTTCTTC. Residues: CASSQDNSPRVANSYNEQFF.

The chain recombines TRBV6-1 with TRBJ2-2; possible D gene TRBD1, 6 bases. The CDR3 has 18 amino acids. Germline V gene sequence: CDR1 MNHNS, CDR2 SASEGT. V was shortened by 5 bases and J by 5 bases, with 24 bases between the two germline ends. The CDR3 protein is CASSYSNGGAFLTGELFF. The CDR3 nucleotides are TGTGCCAGCAGTTACTCGAATGGGGGCGCGTTTCTAACCGGGGAGCTGTTTTTT.

The rearrangement uses TRBV11-2 and TRBJ2-7, with 10 bases matching TRBD2. The CDR3 runs 14 residues. Germline V lookup: CDR1 SGHAT, CDR2 FQNNGV. J was trimmed by 9 bases and V by 5 bases; bases with no gene match: 10. The CDR3 DNA follows: TGTGCCAGCAGCCCCACTAGCGGGAACTGCGGGCAGTACTTC. This encodes CASSPTSGNCGQYF.

V is TRBV6-4 and J is TRBJ2-7; no definite D call. The V end lost 7 bases, the J end lost 3 bases, and 19 bases lay between the germline ends. From germline, CDR1 is MRHNA and CDR2 SNTAGT. This CDR3 has 15 amino acids. The CDR3: CASNKTWQAHYEQYF. CDR3 nucleotide sequence: TGTGCCAGCAACAAGACTTGGCAGGCGCACTACGAGCAGTACTTC.

The chain uses TRBV29-1 and TRBJ1-1; 7 positions agree with TRBD1. The CDR3 runs 13 residues. Germline CDR1 SQVTM, CDR2 ANQGSEA. Trimming at V came to 5 bases and at J to 6 bases, leaving 9 bases not matched to a gene. The CDR3 here is CSVRLTGTAEAFF. The DNA for the CDR3 is TGCAGCGTTCGTCTGACAGGGACAGCTGAAGCTTTCTTT.

This clonotype was observed at least ten times. The chain couples TRBV11-3 to TRBJ2-5, with D perhaps TRBD1 or TRBD2 (5 bases each). The CDR3 is 16 residues long. The germline CDR1 and CDR2 sequences are SGHNT and YENEEA. V was pared by 5 bases and J by 1 base, with 17 bases between. The CDR3: CASSSSRQGRQETQYF. CDR3 bases: TGTGCCAGCAGCAGCTCGAGGCAGGGACGCCAAGAGACCCAGTACTTC.

Notes on this clonotype: At one of its ends the junction is not consistent with the germline gene, which may arise from a read error. This chain links TRBV11-2 with TRBJ2-1, with TRBD2 matching over 7 bases. The CDR3 covers 18 residues. Germline-derived CDR1 and CDR2 are SGHAT and FQNNGV. For the CDR3, the DNA is TGTGCCAGCAGCTCACTAGGACTAGTGGGAGGGCGGGGCAATGAGCAGTCCTTC. Amino acids: CASSSLGLVGGRGNEQSF.

A few counts support this clonotype. The conserved final phenylalanine or tryptophan is absent from the CDR3, which likely points to a read error. The V call is TRBV5-5, the J call TRBJ2-6, with TRBD1 matching over 8 bases. This CDR3 spans 17 amino acids. With V trimmed by 2 bases and J by 2 bases, 6 bases remained unmatched. Germline CDR1 is SGHKS and CDR2 is YYEKEE (reference sequence). The CDR3 here is CASSLWTGLAGANVLTS. The CDR3 nucleotides read TGTGCCAGCAGCTTATGGACAGGGCTTGCTGGGGCCAACGTCCTGACTTCC.

In this sample, this clonotype turned up many times. DNA of the CDR3: TGTGCCAGCAGAAGGGACAGGGTGTCGGCGACCCAGTACTTC. It codes for CASRRDRVSATQYF. The chain employs TRBV6-5 and TRBJ2-5, with 9 nucleotides matching TRBD1. Germline V CDR1 and CDR2: MNHEY, SVGAGI. With 6 bases clipped from V and 7 bases from J, the junction kept 9 bases outside the gene matches. The CDR3 is 14 amino acids.